These 19 T cell receptor beta chains were sequenced from one sample in a study of control samples from healthy donors and cancer patients. Using immunoSEQ multiplex PCR, the repertoire was profiled, and TCRdb retains in-frame clones only, with some absent. Among 160,000 or so clones listed, about 93% were seen once. The sample comprised blood. The receptor source for this set is a man aged 50-60 years in good health.

The chain has TRBV7-2 and TRBJ2-7; a weak D match, TRBD1 (6 bases). The CDR3 loop spans 16 amino acids. Germline assignment: CDR1 SGHTA and CDR2 FQGNSA. V was cut by 6 bases and J by 3 bases, with 21 bases left in between. CDR3 in DNA: TGTGCCAGCAGTCACAGGGCTTTGACACGTCGCTACGAGCAGTACTTC. Translated: CASSHRALTRRYEQYF. Full variable domain (rest looked up from reference TRBV7-2 and TRBJ2-7): GAGVSQSPSNKVTEKGKDVELRCDPISGHTALYWYRQSLGQGLEFLIYFQGNSAPDKSGLPSDRFSAERTGGSVSTLTIQRTQQEDSAVYLCASSHRALTRRYEQYFGPGTRLTVT.

The DNA of the CDR3 is TGTGCCAGCAGCCAAGCCCTTGCTCGGACCCAGTACTTC. The encoded protein is CASSQALARTQYF. The V gene is TRBV14, the J gene TRBJ2-5, with unresolved D. CDR3 length: 13 residues. V gave up 1 base and J gave up 7 bases, with 10 bases separating them. Germline CDR1 SGHDN, CDR2 FVKESK.

This chain connects TRBV3-1 (or the pseudogene TRBV3-2) to TRBJ2-2; 7 bases fit TRBD2. Germline CDR1 is LGHDT and CDR2 is YNNKEL (reference sequence). This CDR3 contains 15 residues. Trimming at V came to 4 bases and at J to 2 bases, leaving 4 bases not matched to a gene. The CDR3 coding sequence is TGTGCCAGCAGCCCCCGGGACTATAACACCGGGGAGCTGTTTTTT. Protein sequence: CASSPRDYNTGELFF.

This chain connects TRBV7-8 to TRBJ2-3, with D hard to call. Deletions cut 0 bases from V and 6 bases from J, with 16 bases between. The V gene's germline CDR1 is SGHVS and CDR2 FQNEAQ. CDR3 length: 16 residues. This CDR3 is CASSLARAGTRDTQYF. DNA for the CDR3: TGTGCCAGCAGCTTAGCGCGAGCAGGCACCCGGGATACGCAGTATTTT.

The chain couples TRBV2 to TRBJ2-1; no firm D call. The V gene's germline CDR1 is SNHLY and CDR2 FYNNEI. V was trimmed by 7 bases and J by 4 bases, leaving 5 bases between them. This CDR3 has 11 residues. Here the CDR3 reads CASTQYNEQFF. The DNA of the CDR3 is TGTGCCAGCACGCAGTACAATGAGCAGTTCTTC.

The chain carries TRBV3-1 (or the pseudogene TRBV3-2) and TRBJ1-3; a possible D gene is TRBD1 (5 bases). CDR3 length: 14 amino acids. V shed 4 bases and J shed 0 bases, with 7 bases lying between them. CDR1 is LGHDT, CDR2 YNNKEL, per germline (reference sequence). The CDR3 DNA reads TGTGCCAGCAGCCCGGGGGGCTCTGGAAACACCATATATTTT. As protein: CASSPGGSGNTIYF.

The chain carries TRBV28 and TRBJ2-4; 8 positions match TRBD2. The CDR3 has 14 residues. Germline CDR1 reads MDHEN; CDR2 reads SYDVKM. The CDR3 DNA reads TGTGCGTCGGTCCGGGAGGGCCGGGGGAACATTCAGTACTTC. It encodes CASVREGRGNIQYF.

This chain links TRBV19 with TRBJ1-1, with a tentative D call TRBD1 (5 bases). This CDR3 contains 15 residues. V dropped 1 base and J dropped 2 bases, with 11 bases sitting between them. Germline loops: CDR1 LNHDA, CDR2 SQIVND (reference sequence). CDR3 sequence: CASSIGRAGNTEAFF. The DNA of the CDR3 is TGTGCCAGTAGTATAGGCAGGGCTGGAAACACTGAAGCTTTCTTT.

The chain joins TRBV12-3 or TRBV12-4 to TRBJ2-3; D assignment may be TRBD1 or TRBD2 (6 bases each). There are 13 residues in the CDR3. Trimming cost V 10 bases and J 2 bases, with 13 bases left between them. The CDR3 nucleotides read TGTGCCATCAGGGGAGGAAACACAGATACGCAGTATTTT. It specifies CAIRGGNTDTQYF.

The J gene is TRBJ1-2, the V gene TRBV11-2; D gene unclear. Germline assignment: CDR1 SGHAT and CDR2 FQNNGV. Trimming left V 5 bases short and J 7 bases short, with 14 bases between. The CDR3 covers 13 residues. CDR3 in DNA: TGTGCCAGCAGCCCCCGAAGGGTTGCTGGCTACACCTTC. It yields the protein CASSPRRVAGYTF.

This clone was counted a single time. The chain joins TRBV5-1 to TRBJ2-1; D gene unclear. The germline gives CDR1 SGHRS, CDR2 YFSETQ. The CDR3 extends over 11 amino acids. V shed 4 bases and J shed 3 bases, with 2 bases lying between them. The CDR3 reads CASSNYNEQFF. The CDR3 coding sequence is TGCGCCAGCAGCAACTACAATGAGCAGTTCTTC.

This chain uses TRBV30 with TRBJ1-2; D may be TRBD1 (6 bases). The CDR3 is 11 residues long. V was pared by 0 bases and J by 8 bases, with 7 bases between. In germline, CDR1 is GTSNPN, CDR2 SVGIG (reference sequence). The CDR3 DNA sequence: TGTGCCTGGAGTGTTGGGGGCGGCTACACCTTC. It specifies CAWSVGGGYTF.

The chain recombines TRBV28 with TRBJ2-6; TRBD2 agrees at 8 bases. This CDR3 comprises 16 residues. Germline trimming cut 10 bases from V and 1 base from J; bases unmatched to any gene: 9. Germline V CDR1 and CDR2: MDHEN, SYDVKM. CDR3 bases: TGTGCCATTTGGGGGCGGGAGGTTTCTGGGGCCAACGTCCTGACTTTC. This codes for CAIWGREVSGANVLTF.

V is TRBV7-3 and J is TRBJ1-1; the D gene is possibly TRBD1 (6 bases). The CDR3 consists of 14 residues. The V gene's germline CDR1 is SGHTA and CDR2 FQGTGA. The V and J ends lost 4 bases and 1 base respectively, with 10 bases between them. CDR3 sequence (DNA): TGTGCCAGCAGCTCCGGACAGCAGAACACTGAAGCTTTCTTT. Encoded protein: CASSSGQQNTEAFF. Combining the CDR3 with reference TRBV7-3 and TRBJ1-1 gives the whole variable domain GAGVSQTPSNKVTEKGKYVELRCDPISGHTALYWYRQSLGQGPEFLIYFQGTGAADDSGLPNDRFFAVRPEGSVSTLKIQRTERGDSAVYLCASSSGQQNTEAFFGQGTRLTVV.

As concerns this clone: Relative to the germline gene, one junction end is altered; a read error may explain this. The chain combines TRBV7-7 with TRBJ2-5, with D possibly being TRBD2 (5 bases). CDR1 SSHAT and CDR2 FNYEAQ come from the germline V gene (reference sequence). The CDR3 sequence is 14 residues long. The CDR3, as DNA: TGTGCTAGCAGTTCGGACTTTTCCCAAGAGACCCAGTACTTC. Translating it yields CASSSDFSQETQYF.

The V gene is TRBV7-2, the J gene TRBJ2-1; possible D gene TRBD1, 6 bases. Germline CDR1 and CDR2: SGHTA and FQGNSA. Trimming left V 1 base short and J 4 bases short, with 11 bases between. This CDR3 spans 15 amino acids. The CDR3: CASSLEGGAYNEQFF. CDR3 bases: TGTGCCAGCAGCTTAGAAGGGGGAGCATACAATGAGCAGTTCTTC.

The V gene is TRBV6-1, the J gene TRBJ2-4, with 9 bases that match TRBD2. CDR1 MNHNS and CDR2 SASEGT come from the germline V gene. The CDR3 has 14 amino acids. The V gene end was trimmed by 1 base and the J gene end by 8 bases; junction bases not matched to a gene: 3. The DNA of the CDR3 is TGTGCCAGCAGTGAAGGTAGCGGGAGTTACATTCAGTACTTC. Encoded protein: CASSEGSGSYIQYF.

The V gene is TRBV29-1, the J gene TRBJ2-6; D remains ambiguous. This CDR3 spans 13 amino acids. The ends were cut back, 6 bases at V and 0 bases at J, with 6 bases in the middle. Looked up from germline, CDR1 is SQVTM and CDR2 is ANQGSEA. CDR3 DNA: TGCAGCGTAGCAACCTCTGGGGCCAACGTCCTGACTTTC. It codes for CSVATSGANVLTF.

The chain joins TRBV14 to TRBJ2-5; D ambiguous. Trimming stripped 0 bases from V and 5 bases from J, with 4 bases between. This CDR3 comprises 12 residues. CDR1 is SGHDN and CDR2 is FVKESK in the germline V gene. DNA of the CDR3: TGTGCCAGCAGCCAAGATACCGAGACCCAGTACTTC. Translated: CASSQDTETQYF.